The 21 T cell receptor beta chains below come from one sample, sequenced in a study of OX40 agonist ivuxolimab in advanced cancers. The assay was immunoSEQ multiplex PCR, and TCRdb's table has in-frame clones only and misses some. The sample yields about 30,000 clones, about 89% seen once. The sample consisted of CD4+ or CD8+ T cells sorted from blood, taken in a trial of the OX40 agonist ivuxolimab. The receptors shown here come from an adult with an advanced solid tumor such as melanoma, head and neck, liver or kidney cancer.

The J gene is TRBJ2-7, the V gene TRBV7-9, with D maybe TRBD1 (6 bases). V was cut by 5 bases and J by 2 bases, with 13 bases left in between. CDR3 length: 14 amino acids. Germline V gives CDR1 SEHNR, CDR2 FQNEAQ (reference sequence). The CDR3 sequence is CASSDQGQPYEQYV. The CDR3, as DNA: TGTGCCAGCAGCGATCAGGGGCAACCCTACGAGCAGTACGTC.

The V call is TRBV7-3, the J call TRBJ2-1, with TRBD2 identical over 8 bases. CDR1 SGHTA and CDR2 FQGTGA come from the germline V gene. With 6 bases clipped from V and 2 bases from J, the junction kept 3 bases outside the gene matches. The length of the CDR3 is 14 residues. Written as DNA, the CDR3 is TGTGCCAGCAGTAGCGGGGCTCCCTACAATGAGCAGTTCTTC. Amino acids: CASSSGAPYNEQFF.

This rearrangement joins TRBV15 to TRBJ2-7; D is unclear. V lost 0 bases and J 1 base, leaving 7 bases between the germline ends. Germline V gene sequence: CDR1 LNHNV, CDR2 YYDKDF (reference sequence). This CDR3 has 14 residues. The CDR3: CATSRDRSSYEQYV. CDR3 in DNA: TGTGCCACCAGCAGAGACAGGTCTTCCTACGAGCAGTACGTC.

This chain connects TRBV30 to TRBJ2-1; D is ambiguous. This CDR3 region has 14 residues. The V gene's germline CDR1 is GTSNPN and CDR2 SVGIG (reference sequence). The V end lost 7 bases, the J end lost 4 bases, and 17 bases lay between the germline ends. The chain's CDR3 is CALIVDMRYNEQFF. CDR3 DNA: TGTGCCTTGATCGTAGATATGAGATACAATGAGCAGTTCTTC.

The chain carries TRBV10-2 and TRBJ1-2, with TRBD1 as a possible D gene (5 bases). The CDR3 contains 12 residues. CDR1 and CDR2 (germline): WSHSY, SAAADI. Trimming pared 3 bases from V and 8 bases from J, leaving 10 bases between. CDR3 nucleotides: TGCGCCAGCAGTGAATTAGGGGTGGGCTACACCTTC. It specifies CASSELGVGYTF.

The chain carries TRBV19 and TRBJ1-1; D is perhaps TRBD1 (5 bases). With 3 bases removed from V and 6 bases from J, the gap between germline ends came to 14 bases. Germline V gene lookup returns CDR1 LNHDA and CDR2 SQIVND (reference sequence). This CDR3 spans 14 amino acids. The CDR3 protein is CASSIGTGVPEAFF. The CDR3 DNA sequence: TGTGCCAGTAGTATTGGTACAGGAGTCCCTGAAGCTTTCTTT.

The chain links TRBV2 to TRBJ2-7; 8 nucleotides match TRBD1. Trimming cost V 8 bases and J 3 bases; bases outside gene matches: 6. The CDR3 consists of 13 residues. Germline values: CDR1 SNHLY, CDR2 FYNNEI. CDR3 residues: CASQGAANYEQYV. DNA of the CDR3: TGTGCCAGCCAGGGGGCAGCTAACTACGAGCAGTACGTC.

CDR3 sequence: CASSPIPPATGSNEKLFF. CDR3 coding DNA: TGTGCCAGCAGCCCGATCCCTCCTGCGACAGGCTCAAATGAAAAACTGTTTTTT. The chain employs TRBV7-2 and TRBJ1-4; perhaps TRBD1 as D (6 bases). Germline CDR1 is SGHTA and CDR2 is FQGNSA. V was trimmed by 5 bases and J by 5 bases, leaving 24 bases between them. The CDR3 totals 18 residues. The full variable domain, its missing parts supplied by reference TRBV7-2 and TRBJ1-4, is GAGVSQSPSNKVTEKGKDVELRCDPISGHTALYWYRQSLGQGLEFLIYFQGNSAPDKSGLPSDRFSAERTGGSVSTLTIQRTQQEDSAVYLCASSPIPPATGSNEKLFFGSGTQLSVL.

The chain uses TRBV30 and TRBJ2-1, with 7 bases that match TRBD2. The CDR3 loop spans 14 amino acids. The V gene's germline CDR1 is GTSNPN and CDR2 SVGIG (reference sequence). V was clipped by 2 bases and J by 7 bases; unmatched bases: 8. The CDR3 loop is CAWSTASGWNEQFF. The CDR3 nucleotides are TGTGCCTGGAGTACAGCTAGCGGCTGGAATGAGCAGTTCTTC.

This chain uses TRBV27 with TRBJ1-6; 7 bases align to TRBD1. J gave up 8 bases and V 6 bases, and 10 bases lay outside the gene matches. Germline CDR1 MNHEY, CDR2 SMNVEV (reference sequence). The CDR3 spans 15 residues. CDR3 nucleotides: TGTGCCAGCAGCCCTCTCGACAGGGAGTATTCACCCCTCCACTTT. The encoded protein is CASSPLDREYSPLHF.

The V call is TRBV7-9, the J call TRBJ2-2; unclear D gene. The CDR3 contains 12 residues. Germline V gene lookup returns CDR1 SEHNR and CDR2 FQNEAQ (reference sequence). Trimming shortened V by 6 bases and J by 6 bases, and 8 bases separated the two germline ends. CDR3 nucleotide sequence: TGTGCCAGCAGGTGGGCCGCCGGGGAGCTGTTTTTT. Its translation: CASRWAAGELFF.

V gene TRBV30 combines with J gene TRBJ2-1; a possible D gene is TRBD2 (6 bases). This CDR3 comprises 13 residues. CDR1 and CDR2 from the germline V gene are GTSNPN and SVGIG (reference sequence). V lost 2 bases to trimming and J lost 9 bases, with 14 bases between them. The DNA of the CDR3 is TGTGCCTGGAGTCCAACTCGGGACTTTGAGCAGTTCTTC. This codes for CAWSPTRDFEQFF.

The chain carries TRBV7-2 and TRBJ1-1; TRBD1 matches at 8 bases. This CDR3 has 14 amino acids. Looked up from germline, CDR1 is SGHTA and CDR2 is FQGNSA. The junction had 6 bases not matched to a gene; V was cut back by 5 bases and J by 4 bases. CDR3 amino acids: CASSPGTGGTEAFF. CDR3 sequence (DNA): TGTGCCAGCAGCCCTGGGACAGGAGGCACTGAAGCTTTCTTT.

The chain links TRBV28 to TRBJ1-1; TRBD1 might be the D (5 bases). Germline loops: CDR1 MDHEN, CDR2 SYDVKM. This CDR3 spans 14 amino acids. V was clipped by 6 bases and J by 4 bases, with 15 bases between them. The CDR3 sequence: CASRVQGKGTEAFF. The CDR3 DNA sequence: TGTGCCAGCAGGGTCCAGGGTAAAGGCACTGAAGCTTTCTTT. Full variable domain (remainder filled in from reference TRBV28 and TRBJ1-1): DVKVTQSSRYLVKRTGEKVFLECVQDMDHENMFWYRQDPGLGLRLIYFSYDVKMKEKGDIPEGYSVSREKKERFSLILESASTNQTSMYLCASRVQGKGTEAFFGQGTRLTVV.

The chain couples TRBV5-6 to TRBJ1-2; the match to TRBD1 covers 10 bases. The CDR3 consists of 14 residues. V was clipped by 0 bases and J by 4 bases; unmatched bases: 0. CDR1 is SGHDT and CDR2 is YYEEEE in the germline V gene. The CDR3 coding sequence is TGTGCCAGCAGCTTGGGGGACAGGGGCTATGGCTACACCTTC. Protein: CASSLGDRGYGYTF.

This clone was detected only a few times. The chain couples TRBV6-1 to TRBJ2-2; no clear D. The CDR3 covers 15 residues. CDR1 and CDR2 (germline): MNHNS, SASEGT. V dropped 5 bases and J dropped 2 bases, with 12 bases sitting between them. CDR3 coding DNA: TGTGCCAGCAGTCCCTGGTCGGGCAACACCGGGGAGCTGTTTTTT. Amino acid sequence: CASSPWSGNTGELFF.

Remarks on this clone: At the DNA level, this CDR3 is encoded by other sequences in the same sample as well. The V gene is TRBV4-1, the J gene TRBJ2-5; 9 bases align to TRBD2. The CDR3 runs to 15 residues. Per the germline V gene, CDR1 is MGHRA and CDR2 is YSYEKL. Losses at the gene ends were 1 base for V and 4 bases for J; bases not matched to a gene: 4. In DNA form, the CDR3 reads TGCGCCAGCAGCCAAGCAAGCGGGGGGAGAGAGACCCAGTACTTC. Translated: CASSQASGGRETQYF.

This clone was detected a few times. V is TRBV7-9 and J is TRBJ1-5; D may be TRBD1 (6 bases). The germline V gene encodes CDR1 SEHNR and CDR2 FQNEAQ (reference sequence). CDR3 length: 19 residues. V shed 0 bases and J shed 1 base, with 19 bases lying between them. Written as DNA, the CDR3 is TGTGCCAGCAGCTTAGCGTCCACGCAAGGGACACGGAGCAATCAGCCCCAGCATTTT. Its protein is CASSLASTQGTRSNQPQHF.

CDR3 sequence (DNA): TGTGCCAGCAGTCGAAGCACAGATACGCAGTATTTT. As protein: CASSRSTDTQYF. The chain recombines TRBV7-2 with TRBJ2-3; D is uncertain. Germline CDR1 is SGHTA and CDR2 is FQGNSA. This CDR3 is built from 12 residues. The V end lost 6 bases, the J end lost 0 bases, and 4 bases lay between the germline ends.

The V call is TRBV28, the J call TRBJ2-5; TRBD1 might be the D (6 bases). The DNA end is more similar to TRBJ2-7, so the J call may be wrong. Germline values: CDR1 MDHEN, CDR2 SYDVKM. The CDR3 length is 14 residues. CDR3 sequence: CASSETGLRYEQYF. The DNA of the CDR3 is TGTGCCAGCAGTGAAACAGGGTTGCGGTACGAGCAGTACTTC.

V is TRBV23-1 and J is TRBJ2-1; 7 nucleotides align to TRBD2. TRBV23-1 is designated an ORF whose function remains uncertain. The trim removed 4 bases at V and 6 bases at J, leaving 12 bases unmatched. This CDR3 comprises 16 residues. CDR3 DNA: TGCGCCAGCAGTCCGTCAAGCGGGACGGGTCCCAATGAGCAGTTCTTC. Its translation is CASSPSSGTGPNEQFF.